This T cell receptor beta chain appears in the sequencing data of a study of blood T cell repertoires in COVID-19 (dated by TCRdb to the early 2020s). For the study in its entirety: The collaborator samples originated in the United States, Italy and Spain and spanned the acute and convalescent phases of COVID-19. The prospective study material was composed of cDNA or gDNA derived from T cells, B-cell-depleted T cells, or PBMCs. Deeply sampled blood TCRbeta repertoires from subjects exposed to, actively infected with, or recovered from COVID-19 were included in the dataset. The repertoires were released in a freely available public database intended as a resource for research on the immune response to SARS-CoV-2. Samples came from the ongoing ImmuneRACE study (first 160 participants) plus 1,254 subjects from 6 global collaborators. Nearly every sample came with metadata listing a de-identified subject ID, COVID-19 status, age in years and sex. Where available, HLA class I and class II types were obtained from metadata supplied by the sample provider rather than from assay-based typing.

Participants in the prospective study were aged roughly 18 to 89 years, lived in about two dozen United States geographic areas, and enrolled through a virtual design. In the prospective study, cohorts were assigned on the basis of participant-reported clinical history obtained from a screening survey and a study questionnaire. Recovered participants in ImmuneRACE Cohort 3 were defined as having two consecutive negative NP/OP PCR tests, clearance from a healthcare professional, or resolution of symptoms. Each participant in the prospective study had whole blood, serum and a nasopharyngeal or oropharyngeal swab collected by mobile phlebotomists. Participants in the prospective study had the option to provide additional blood draws and questionnaires over an approximately 2-month period. Prospective study blood samples were shipped either frozen or at room temperature before DNA extraction. TCRbeta CDR3 regions were amplified from genomic DNA by means of the immunoSEQ Assay, a bias-controlled multiplex PCR. As for the original processing: Within the assay, amplification of reference gene primers was used to estimate how many nucleated cells each sample contained. Sequence reads were collapsed and filtered to measure the absolute abundance of every unique TCRbeta CDR3 rearrangement. Productive Simpson clonality was computed per sample as the square root of Simpson's diversity index over productive rearrangements. TCRdb took this table from immuneACCESS and kept in-frame rearrangements with V and J called. Such tables lack part of the clones; where checked against another copy, unresolved V genes explain under half of the gap, and the rest is unexplained. V, J and clone size were drawn from that table, and D and trimming were deduced from the DNA. For this sample the table gives approximately 230,000 clones, of which about nine tenths were detected only once. The ten largest clones represent approximately 1.6% of the sample.

As for this clone: No antigen is known for it. The input lacks base qualities; no much larger clone sits a single base away.

The paper's findings and limits, for the study overall: Clinical and demographic metadata were provided uncurated, with the amount varying by source and participant.

Including the terminal cysteine and phenylalanine, the CDR3 comprises 11 residues. Just the 33-base CDR3 DNA is kept, in frame starting at base 1. Deletion took 3 bases off V and 5 bases off J, with a span of 7 bases between the germline ends. The germline V gene encodes CDR1 GTSNPN and CDR2 SVGIG (reference sequence). Source material: PBMCs or T cells enriched from blood (not recorded which). This clonotype was sampled from a man between 35 and 55 years old who had recovered from COVID-19. The V and J genes are TRBV30 and TRBJ1-1; no confident D gene assignment can be made. The base sequence is TGTGCCTGGAGGACAACGACTGAAGCTTTCTTT. This sequence encodes CAWRTTTEAFF. With the portions outside the CDR3 filled from the reference TRBV30 and TRBJ1-1 genes, the complete variable region becomes SQTIHQWPATLVQPVGSPLSLECTVEGTSNPNLYWYRQAAGRGLQLLFYSVGIGQISSEVPQNLSASRPQDRQFILSSKKLLLSDSGFYLCAWRTTTEAFFGQGTRLTVV.